The present entry profiles one TCR beta chain with its context. This clonotype turned up a few times. It has no known antigen specificity. Base qualities are missing; no much larger clone stands one base away. The receptor library was made with PCR. The listed sequencing device is Illumina HiSeq 2500. Molecular barcoding was employed in the preparation of TCR libraries, with unique molecular identifiers being used to normalize TCRbeta repertoire quantification. TCRdb's own reprocessing of the public reads used fastp at Q25 and MiXCR and kept productive beta chains. Rows merge per CDR3 protein into single entries with the most common DNA and genes. Recorded for this sample are about 610,000 distinct CDR3 sequences; about 10% of them occurred a single time. Around 4% of the sample belongs to the ten largest clones. The sample belongs to a study of T-cell reconstitution after alpha-beta-depleted transplantation in children (TCRdb year 2016). Background on the whole study: Using TCR repertoire profiling, the study followed T-cell immune reconstitution in a quantitative way in children after TCRalphabeta/CD19-depleted allogeneic hematopoietic cell transplantation.

CDR1 and CDR2, per the germline V gene, are SGHAT and FQNNGV. V trim: 1 base; J trim: 7 bases; unmatched bases: 8. Taken from cysteine to phenylalanine, the CDR3 has 16 residues. The retained sequence is limited to the CDR3, 48 bases, with the frame set at the first base. This receptor was identified in a human donor who donated a stem cell graft to a child with acute myeloid leukemia. The sequencing here drew on PBMCs from the stem cell graft donor, taken from the stem cell graft. This chain is built from TRBV11-2 and TRBJ2-1; TRBD1 fits 9 bases in the junction. The CDR3: CASSLAGQGNRNEQFF. The sequence in DNA is TGTGCCAGCAGCTTAGCGGGACAGGGAAATAGGAATGAGCAGTTCTTC.